The clone carrying this T cell receptor (beta chain) showed up many times. Its antigen is currently unknown. The data are from a study of metastatic and nonmetastatic thyroid tumors. V lost 4 bases and J lost 5, with 12 bases in between. The germline gives CDR1 SGHNT, CDR2 YYREEE (reference sequence). The length of the CDR3 is 13 residues. Thyroid surgery was preceded by no treatment in any patient. TCRdb re-clonotyped the PCR reads through MiXCR. The sample includes about 23,000 clones, approximately 15% seen only once; the top ten take around 15%. The study, taken as a whole, reports: It was reportedly found that TCR beta diversity was significantly higher in malignant thyroid tumors than in benign nodules, a difference seen in both blood and tumor samples.

The chain recombines TRBV5-4 with TRBJ2-5; no clear D gene. Material for sequencing was tumor tissue. The sequence came from a female donor with papillary thyroid cancer or a benign thyroid nodule (not recorded which). Some clones in this sample may be carry-over from other donors' samples. This CDR3 is CASSLGSAETQYF. Written as DNA, the CDR3 is TGTGCCAGCAGCCTAGGCAGCGCGGAGACCCAGTACTTC.